This TCR beta chain is from a study of OX40 agonist ivuxolimab in advanced cancers. Study-level information: Dosing consisted of intravenous ivuxolimab at 0.01 to 10 mg/kg every 2 weeks. One hepatocellular carcinoma and two cutaneous melanoma patients partially responded.

Clones were read by immunoSEQ multiplex PCR, and TCRdb kept only the in-frame ones, dropping some. Of 60,000 to 85,000 clones in the sample, 85% to 95% were seen once. V was pared by 4 bases and J by 2 bases, with 9 bases between. Germline CDR1 is PRHDT and CDR2 is FYEKMQ (reference sequence). The CDR3 has 14 residues. The source is an adult with an advanced solid tumor such as melanoma, head and neck, liver or kidney cancer. This material consisted of CD4+ or CD8+ T cells sorted from blood, taken in a trial of the OX40 agonist ivuxolimab. V and J are TRBV13 and TRBJ1-3; no clear D. CDR3 sequence reads: CASSSRTAGNTIYF. The DNA of the CDR3 is TGTGCCAGCAGCTCGCGGACTGCTGGAAACACCATATATTTT. The full variable domain, with the rest looked up from reference TRBV13 and TRBJ1-3, is AAGVIQSPRHLIKEKRETATLKCYPIPRHDTVYWYQQGPGQDPQFLISFYEKMQSDKGSIPDRFSAQQFSDYHSELNMSSLELGDSALYFCASSSRTAGNTIYFGEGSWLTVV.